What follows are 26 T cell receptor beta chains derived from one specimen sequenced in a study of response to subunit inactivated influenza vaccine. TCRdb redid the calling of the RT-PCR reads with MiXCR, one entry per CDR3 protein. The sample contains a few hundred thousand distinct CDR3 sequences, 20% to 25% of which appear only once. The source was PBMCs from blood, collected 21 months after vaccination. These receptor sequences come from a man between 45 and 75 years old who received an inactivated influenza vaccine.

This clonotype was seen a single time. CDR3: CASSQFHNTEAFF. The DNA of the CDR3 is TGTGCCAGCAGCCAGTTCCACAACACTGAAGCTTTCTTT. The chain couples TRBV3-1 to TRBJ1-1; D gene uncertain. The CDR3 covers 13 residues. Germline-derived CDR1 and CDR2 are LGHDT and YNNKEL (reference sequence). V was cut by 3 bases and J by 2 bases, with 7 bases left in between.

CDR3 protein: CASSLTGLQGQYF. CDR3 in DNA: TGCGCCAGCAGCCTAACTGGACTGCAGGGGCAGTACTTC. This chain links TRBV5-1 with TRBJ2-7; D may be TRBD1 or TRBD2 (5 bases each). Trimming took 4 bases from V and 9 from J, leaving 17 bases between them. There are 13 residues in the CDR3. Germline V lookup: CDR1 SGHRS, CDR2 YFSETQ.

This clonotype was counted at least ten times. The rearrangement joins TRBV6-2 or TRBV6-3 to TRBJ1-2; D perhaps matches TRBD1 (6 bases). The CDR3 extends over 15 amino acids. CDR1 and CDR2 from the germline V gene are MNHEY and SVGEGT. V was cut by 2 bases and J by 2 bases, with 12 bases left in between. CDR3: CASSYIRQENYGYTF. In nucleotides, the CDR3 is TGTGCCAGCAGTTACATTCGACAGGAGAACTATGGCTACACCTTC.

J is TRBJ2-2 and V is TRBV10-3; D remains ambiguous. Trimming pared 7 bases from V and 4 bases from J, leaving 10 bases between. Germline V gene data show CDR1 as ENHRY and CDR2 as SYGVKD. This CDR3 contains 13 residues. CDR3 residues: CAIKRSTTGELFF. In nucleotides, the CDR3 is TGTGCCATCAAGCGCAGTACCACCGGGGAGCTGTTTTTT.

A note on this clonotype: No conserved phenylalanine or tryptophan is present at the end of the CDR3, so a read error is the likely explanation. The J gene is TRBJ1-1, the V gene TRBV12-3 or TRBV12-4; the match to TRBD1 covers 10 bases. V gave up 7 bases and J gave up 4 bases; unmatched junction bases: 3. CDR3 size: 13 residues. CDR3 bases: TGTGCCAGCACCGGACAGGGGGGCACTGAAGCTTTCTCT. Amino acid sequence: CASTGQGGTEAFS.

The chain employs TRBV12-3 or TRBV12-4 and TRBJ2-7, with D perhaps TRBD2 (5 bases). The CDR3 is made up of 13 amino acids. V gave up 11 bases and J gave up 4 bases, with 18 bases separating them. CDR3 amino acids: CACAPGGNYEQYF. CDR3 sequence (DNA): TGTGCCTGCGCGCCAGGAGGCAATTACGAGCAGTACTTC.

Remarks on this clonotype: A junction end diverges from the germline sequence, so it may reflect a read error. The genes are TRBV12-3 or TRBV12-4 and TRBJ1-6; a possible D gene is TRBD1 (6 bases). The CDR3 has 15 amino acids. The chain's CDR3 is CASSLSTGYNSPIHF. The CDR3 bases are TGTGCCAGCAGTTTATCGACAGGTTATAATTCACCCATCCACTTT.

This clonotype has only a few counts. The V and J genes are TRBV7-9 and TRBJ1-2; D remains unclear. The germline V gene encodes CDR1 SEHNR and CDR2 FQNEAQ (reference sequence). The V end lost 3 bases, the J end lost 2 bases, and 7 bases lay between the germline ends. The CDR3 contains 13 residues. For the CDR3, the DNA is TGTGCCAGCAGCTTTGGGATGAACTATGGCTACACCTTC. Amino acids: CASSFGMNYGYTF.

In this sample, this clonotype turned up a few times. J is TRBJ2-2 and V is TRBV10-2, with 11 bases matching TRBD2. Trimming cost V 6 bases and J 6 bases; bases outside gene matches: 6. This CDR3 region has 15 residues. Per the germline V gene, CDR1 is WSHSY and CDR2 is SAAADI. CDR3 amino acids: CASRLSGGVSGELFF. The CDR3 nucleotides are TGCGCCAGCAGGCTTAGCGGGGGGGTCTCCGGGGAGCTGTTTTTT.

This clonotype was observed a handful of times. This chain links TRBV18 with TRBJ2-3; no clear D. CDR3 size: 13 residues. The ends were cut back, 2 bases at V and 6 bases at J, with 9 bases in the middle. Germline V gene lookup returns CDR1 KGHSH and CDR2 LQKENI. The CDR3 DNA reads TGTGCCAGCTCACCAAGGCAACAGGATACGCAGTATTTT. Its protein product is CASSPRQQDTQYF. The full variable domain, in which reference TRBV18 and TRBJ2-3 provide the parts outside the CDR3, is NAGVMQNPRHLVRRRGQEARLRCSPMKGHSHVYWYRQLPEEGLKFMVYLQKENIIDESGMPKERFSAEFPKEGPSILRIQQVVRGDSAAYFCASSPRQQDTQYFGPGTRLTVL.

This chain uses TRBV28 with TRBJ2-5; 15 bases are a match to TRBD2. Germline V gene data show CDR1 as MDHEN and CDR2 as SYDVKM. Trimming removed 5 bases from V and 3 bases from J; junction bases left unmatched: 7. This CDR3 is 17 amino acids long. The CDR3 reads CASSLRTSGGAKETQYF. The CDR3 DNA follows: TGTGCCAGCAGTCTCAGGACTAGCGGGGGGGCAAAAGAGACCCAGTACTTC.

In its sample, this clonotype was seen once. With a much larger clone just one base away, this may be a read error. The CDR3 bases are TGTGCCAGCAGTTTACGGGGTGGAAATGAAGAACTGTTTTTT. Its protein is CASSLRGGNEELFF. The V and J genes are TRBV12-3 or TRBV12-4 and TRBJ1-4; D call uncertain. CDR3 size: 14 residues.

In this sample, this clonotype turned up a few times. The J gene is TRBJ1-1, the V gene TRBV6-6; unclear D gene. This CDR3 has 13 amino acids. Germline V CDR1 and CDR2: MNHNY, SVGAGI (reference sequence). Trimming cost V 5 bases and J 4 bases, with 11 bases left between them. The CDR3 reads CASSLERSTEAFF. The DNA of the CDR3 is TGTGCCAGCAGTCTCGAGAGGAGCACTGAAGCTTTCTTT.

The V and J genes are TRBV6-2 or TRBV6-3 and TRBJ2-5, with D tentatively TRBD1 (6 bases). Trimming cost V 5 bases and J 4 bases, with 14 bases left between them. CDR1 and CDR2 (germline): MNHEY, SVGEGT. This CDR3 region has 14 residues. The CDR3 DNA reads as TGTGCCAGCAGTCCGGGACACAGGAGAGAGACCCAGTACTTC. Amino acids: CASSPGHRRETQYF.

This clonotype was recorded many times. V and J are TRBV4-2 and TRBJ1-1, with 9 bases fitting TRBD1. CDR1 and CDR2 from the germline V gene are LGHNA and YNFKEQ. V lost 3 bases and J lost 2; bases outside the gene matches: 16. The CDR3 contains 19 residues. CDR3 in amino acids: CASSQDRGRTGDSNTEAFF. The CDR3 DNA is TGTGCCAGCAGCCAGGACAGGGGACGGACAGGGGACTCAAACACTGAAGCTTTCTTT.

The sample holds a few counts of this clonotype. V gene TRBV7-2 combines with J gene TRBJ1-5, with a weak D call TRBD1 (5 bases). The CDR3 is 14 amino acids. Trimming shortened V by 3 bases and J by 2 bases, and 8 bases separated the two germline ends. Germline assignment: CDR1 SGHTA and CDR2 FQGNSA. The CDR3, as DNA: TGTGCCAGCAGCTTCGGGGACCGCAATCAGCCCCAGCATTTT. Translating gives CASSFGDRNQPQHF. Full variable domain (missing parts from reference TRBV7-2 and TRBJ1-5): GAGVSQSPSNKVTEKGKDVELRCDPISGHTALYWYRQSLGQGLEFLIYFQGNSAPDKSGLPSDRFSAERTGGSVSTLTIQRTQQEDSAVYLCASSFGDRNQPQHFGDGTRLSIL.

In its sample, this clonotype was seen many times. The V gene is TRBV4-2, the J gene TRBJ1-5; a weak D match, TRBD1 (5 bases). V lost 4 bases and J 2 bases, leaving 12 bases between the germline ends. CDR1 LGHNA and CDR2 YNFKEQ come from the germline V gene. The CDR3 contains 15 residues. The CDR3 coding sequence is TGTGCCAGCAGCCGTGTGAGGGGTGGCAATCAGCCCCAGCATTTT. This codes for CASSRVRGGNQPQHF.

The chain links TRBV15 to TRBJ1-6; no definite D call. CDR1 LNHNV and CDR2 YYDKDF come from the germline V gene (reference sequence). Trimming pared 5 bases from V and 10 bases from J, leaving 12 bases between. The CDR3 extends over 13 amino acids. CDR3 residues: CATSFNPGSPLHF. The CDR3 coding sequence is TGTGCCACCAGCTTTAACCCAGGATCACCCCTCCACTTT.

The rearrangement uses TRBV6-1 and TRBJ2-7; 7 bases are shared with TRBD1. This CDR3 has 14 residues. Germline values: CDR1 MNHNS, CDR2 SASEGT. J was trimmed by 0 bases and V by 5 bases; bases with no gene match: 4. This chain's CDR3 is CASSRQGPSYEQYF. For the CDR3, the DNA is TGTGCCAGCAGTCGACAGGGACCCTCCTACGAGCAGTACTTC.

This rearrangement joins TRBV9 to TRBJ2-3, with D tentatively TRBD2 (5 bases). The CDR3 sequence is 16 residues long. Germline CDR1 and CDR2: SGDLS and YYNGEE. The germline V and J ends were trimmed by 3 bases and 5 bases, with 19 bases remaining between them. DNA for the CDR3: TGTGCCAGCAGCGACACTCTAGCCCGGGAAGGAGATACGCAGTATTTT. Translating gives CASSDTLAREGDTQYF.

In its sample, this clonotype was seen a few times. The chain couples TRBV9 to TRBJ1-2; a weak D match, TRBD1 (6 bases). The CDR3 runs to 17 residues. V lost 0 bases to trimming and J lost 5 bases, with 20 bases between them. The V gene's germline CDR1 is SGDLS and CDR2 YYNGEE. This chain's CDR3 is CASSVDPGQRSGYGYTF. The CDR3 nucleotides read TGTGCCAGCAGCGTAGACCCCGGACAGAGATCAGGGTATGGCTACACCTTC.

The chain employs TRBV9 and TRBJ1-3; TRBD1 is a possible D gene (5 bases). Germline CDR1 and CDR2: SGDLS and YYNGEE. There are 14 residues in the CDR3. The germline V and J ends were trimmed by 2 bases and 9 bases, with 15 bases remaining between them. CDR3 coding DNA: TGTGCCAGCAGCGTCCGGGACCTTGGAGCCACCATATATTTT. It translates to CASSVRDLGATIYF.

Ten or more counts support this clonotype. The chain joins TRBV5-1 to TRBJ2-1; 7 bases map to TRBD2. The CDR3 consists of 16 residues. V shed 4 bases and J 5 bases; nucleotides not matched to a gene: 12. Germline lookup yields CDR1 SGHRS and CDR2 YFSETQ. The CDR3 region has the DNA TGCGCCAGCAGCCCTGGAGGACTAGGAGAAAACAATGAGCAGTTCTTC. Translating gives CASSPGGLGENNEQFF.

This clonotype appeared a few times. The DNA for the CDR3 is TGTGCCAGCAGCCCCGCGCCGGGACAGGGAATTACTAACTATGGCTACACCTTC. Translated: CASSPAPGQGITNYGYTF. The chain carries TRBV3-1 and TRBJ1-2, with 9 positions matching TRBD1. V gave up 4 bases and J gave up 0 bases; unmatched junction bases: 12. From germline, CDR1 is LGHDT and CDR2 YNNKEL (reference sequence). The length of the CDR3 is 18 residues.

J is TRBJ2-7 and V is TRBV12-3 or TRBV12-4; no firm D call. V gave up 7 bases and J gave up 2 bases, with 15 bases separating them. CDR3 length: 14 amino acids. The CDR3 sequence is CASTPGRKTYEQYF. The CDR3, as DNA: TGTGCCAGCACCCCCGGTCGGAAGACCTACGAGCAGTACTTC.

The chain employs TRBV2 and TRBJ2-6; D ambiguous. The V gene lost 7 bases and the J gene lost 0 bases, with 10 bases spanning the gap. This CDR3 is built from 15 residues. CDR1 and CDR2 from the germline V gene are SNHLY and FYNNEI. CDR3 DNA: TGTGCCAGCAATAACGGCTACTCTGGGGCCAACGTCCTGACTTTC. As protein: CASNNGYSGANVLTF.